Listed here are 16 T cell receptor beta chains from one sample, sequenced in a study of T cell responses to AZD1222 COVID-19 vaccine. The method was immunoSEQ multiplex PCR; TCRdb's version includes in-frame clones alone and lacks a portion of them. This table holds approximately 110,000 clones, roughly 88% found once. The specimen was peripheral blood, collected on day 0 of MenACWY control vaccination. These TCRs come from an adult in good health.

V is TRBV11-2 and J is TRBJ2-5; D gene unclear. V lost 4 bases and J 1 base, leaving 13 bases between the germline ends. The CDR3 totals 15 residues. Germline CDR1 and CDR2: SGHAT and FQNNGV. The chain's CDR3 is CASSSHSQSQETQYF. The DNA for the CDR3 is TGTGCCAGCAGCTCCCATTCACAGAGCCAAGAGACCCAGTACTTC.

The gene calls are TRBV5-1 and TRBJ2-7, with 13 positions matching TRBD2. Germline assignment: CDR1 SGHRS and CDR2 YFSETQ. J gave up 5 bases and V 6 bases, and 5 bases lay outside the gene matches. This CDR3 has 14 amino acids. The chain's CDR3 is CASTPGLAGNEQYF. The CDR3, as DNA: TGCGCCAGCACCCCGGGACTAGCGGGAAACGAGCAGTACTTC.

There are a few counts of this clone. The chain recombines TRBV7-9 with TRBJ1-6; no definite D call. Trimming removed 5 bases from V and 7 bases from J, with 9 bases in between. The CDR3 is 13 residues long. Germline V CDR1 and CDR2: SEHNR, FQNEAQ (reference sequence). CDR3 sequence (DNA): TGTGCCAGCAGCCTCGCCCGGAATTCACCCCTCCACTTT. Translation gives CASSLARNSPLHF.

V and J are TRBV27 and TRBJ2-7; D is possibly TRBD2 (5 bases). The ends were cut back, 0 bases at V and 2 bases at J, with 26 bases in the middle. The CDR3 is made up of 20 amino acids. CDR1 MNHEY and CDR2 SMNVEV come from the germline V gene (reference sequence). The CDR3 sequence is CASSLSHPFTGYTKTYEQYF. The CDR3 region has the DNA TGTGCCAGCAGTTTATCGCACCCATTCACGGGATACACTAAAACCTACGAGCAGTACTTC.

V and J are TRBV11-2 and TRBJ2-7; D not resolved. The V gene lost 5 bases and the J gene lost 4 bases, with 12 bases spanning the gap. The CDR3 spans 13 residues. Germline CDR1 reads SGHAT; CDR2 reads FQNNGV. This chain's CDR3 is CASSQRRIYEQYF. In nucleotides, the CDR3 is TGTGCCAGCAGCCAGAGACGGATATACGAGCAGTACTTC.

V is TRBV7-6 and J is TRBJ1-5; maybe TRBD1 (6 bases). CDR3 length: 15 residues. V lost 5 bases and J lost 4, with 15 bases in between. Per germline, CDR1 SGHVS and CDR2 FNYEAQ. The CDR3 is CASSAEGGLNQPQHF. CDR3 nucleotides: TGTGCCAGCAGCGCCGAAGGGGGGCTTAATCAGCCCCAGCATTTT.

This rearrangement joins TRBV4-3 to TRBJ2-7, with no clear D. CDR3 length: 15 residues. The germline gives CDR1 LGHNA, CDR2 YSLEER. With 1 base removed from V and 4 bases from J, the gap between germline ends came to 14 bases. As DNA, the CDR3 is TGCGCCAGCAGCCAAGGGACCCAGGTGGAGTACGAGCAGTACTTC. Protein product: CASSQGTQVEYEQYF.

This chain links TRBV18 with TRBJ2-2; D is unclear. V was trimmed by 6 bases and J by 6 bases, leaving 14 bases between them. CDR1 and CDR2 (germline): KGHSH, LQKENI. The CDR3 contains 14 residues. The CDR3 protein is CASSEVVVAGELFF. In DNA, the CDR3 is TGTGCCAGCTCCGAAGTTGTGGTCGCCGGGGAGCTGTTTTTT.

This rearrangement joins TRBV28 to TRBJ2-1; 10 nucleotides align to TRBD2. Trimming took 6 bases from V and 8 from J; bases not matched to a gene: 10. Germline values: CDR1 MDHEN, CDR2 SYDVKM. This CDR3 has 15 residues. The CDR3 DNA reads TGTGCCAGCAGCCTTAGCGGGAGGCCCGGCGATGAGCAGTTCTTC. Protein sequence: CASSLSGRPGDEQFF.

The J gene is TRBJ2-5, the V gene TRBV9; D may correspond to TRBD1 or TRBD2 (6 bases each). Germline V lookup: CDR1 SGDLS, CDR2 YYNGEE. CDR3 size: 15 residues. Trimming stripped 3 bases from V and 7 bases from J, with 19 bases between. CDR3 residues: CASSAEGGPLGTQYF. The CDR3 coding sequence is TGTGCCAGCAGCGCTGAGGGGGGTCCCCTTGGGACCCAGTACTTC.

This sequence joins TRBV19 and TRBJ1-6, with TRBD1 identical over 11 bases. Looked up from germline, CDR1 is LNHDA and CDR2 is SQIVND (reference sequence). Trimming at V came to 2 bases and at J to 9 bases, leaving 18 bases not matched to a gene. The CDR3 is made up of 20 amino acids. The DNA for the CDR3 is TGTGCCAGTAGTATAACTTCCGGGACAGGGGGAAAGTACCCTCTTTCACCCCTCCACTTT. Translation: CASSITSGTGGKYPLSPLHF.

CDR3 residues: CASSPWEGGTEAFF. CDR3 nucleotides: TGTGCCAGCAGTCCCTGGGAGGGCGGCACTGAAGCTTTCTTT. This chain links TRBV7-8 with TRBJ1-1; D gene unclear. Trimming took off 6 bases at V and 4 bases at J, with 15 bases between the two ends. The CDR3 has 14 residues. CDR1 SGHVS and CDR2 FQNEAQ come from the germline V gene.

This clone was recorded once. The chain combines TRBV9 with TRBJ2-7; TRBD1 agrees at 8 bases. This CDR3 is 14 amino acids long. Trimming at V came to 1 base and at J to 3 bases, leaving 3 bases not matched to a gene. The V gene's germline CDR1 is SGDLS and CDR2 YYNGEE. The CDR3 region is CASSVSGGLYEQYF. The CDR3 nucleotides are TGTGCCAGCAGCGTATCAGGGGGCCTCTACGAGCAGTACTTC.

V usage is TRBV11-2 and J usage is TRBJ2-1; no clear D gene. CDR3 size: 12 residues. CDR1 SGHAT and CDR2 FQNNGV come from the germline V gene. Trimming removed 5 bases at V and 7 bases at J, with 9 bases between. The CDR3 region is CASSANRNEQFF. For the CDR3, the DNA is TGTGCCAGCAGCGCGAACCGTAATGAGCAGTTCTTC.

This clone appeared a single time. This chain joins TRBV7-9 and TRBJ1-2; tentatively, D is TRBD1 (6 bases). The CDR3 is made up of 14 amino acids. Per germline, CDR1 SEHNR and CDR2 FQNEAQ (reference sequence). V lost 6 bases, J lost 7 bases, and 18 bases lay in between. CDR3 bases: TGTGCCAGCAGTCTTCTCCGGGACATCCGTGGCTACACCTTC. Translated, it gives CASSLLRDIRGYTF.

This clone was seen only once. The J gene is TRBJ1-4, the V gene TRBV11-3; D gene uncertain. With 1 base removed from V and 5 bases from J, the gap between germline ends came to 5 bases. Germline CDR1 is SGHNT and CDR2 is YENEEA. The CDR3 length is 13 residues. CDR3 sequence reads: CASSLGPNEKLFF. The CDR3 DNA reads as TGTGCCAGCAGCTTAGGTCCAAATGAAAAACTGTTTTTT.